Listed here is a single TCR beta chain. Original data processing: From reference gene primer amplification, estimates of nucleated cell counts were derived. Generated by immunoSEQ multiplex PCR, the TCRdb table keeps only in-frame clones and is missing some. The DNA gave D and trimming, while V, J and clone size come from that table. The sample carries around 300,000 clones, 75% to 90% recorded once. The data derive from a study of blood T cell repertoires in COVID-19. Study-level information: Some COVID-19 samples were acute and others convalescent; all came from the United States, Italy and Spain. In each case, the material was cDNA or gDNA derived from T cells, B-cell-depleted T cells, or PBMCs.

Seattle's enrolled individuals joined amid active infection and were then monitored longitudinally. The CDR3 length is 15 residues. Germline CDR1 reads KGHDR; CDR2 reads SFDVKD. The V segment lost 5 bases and the J segment 3 bases; nucleotides outside the gene matches: 8. The receptor comes from a woman between 65 and 79 years old with COVID-19, enrolled during active disease. Sequenced material: peripheral blood. The V and J genes are TRBV24-1 and TRBJ1-2; 7 bases are a match to TRBD1. CDR3 sequence: CATSGPLGTDYGYTF. The CDR3 DNA reads TGTGCCACCAGTGGACCGCTCGGGACAGACTATGGCTACACCTTC.